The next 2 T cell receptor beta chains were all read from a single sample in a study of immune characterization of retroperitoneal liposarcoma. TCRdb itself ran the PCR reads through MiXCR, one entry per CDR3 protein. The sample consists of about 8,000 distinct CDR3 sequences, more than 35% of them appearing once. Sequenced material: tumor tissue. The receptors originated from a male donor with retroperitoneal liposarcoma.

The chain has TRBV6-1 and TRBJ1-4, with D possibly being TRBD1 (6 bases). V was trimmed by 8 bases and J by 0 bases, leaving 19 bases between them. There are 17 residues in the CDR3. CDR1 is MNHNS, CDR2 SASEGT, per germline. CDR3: CASQDRPLIATNEKLFF. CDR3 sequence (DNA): TGTGCCAGCCAAGACAGGCCTTTAATTGCAACTAATGAAAAACTGTTTTTT.

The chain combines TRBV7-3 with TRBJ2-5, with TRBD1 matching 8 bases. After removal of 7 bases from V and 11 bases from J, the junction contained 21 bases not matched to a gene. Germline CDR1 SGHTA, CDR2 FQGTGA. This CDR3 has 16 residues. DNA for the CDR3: TGTGCCAGCATCCAATCCACAGGGGGATTCTACAATGAGCAGTACTTC. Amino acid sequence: CASIQSTGGFYNEQYF.